This T cell receptor (beta chain) was sequenced for a study of T cells in Graves' hyperthyroidism and ophthalmopathy. Broader study findings: Most thyroid clonotypes with frequency above 0.001 were detected in blood.

Lactation, pregnancy, other autoimmune disease or uncontrolled infection excluded patients. The PBMCs were taken from under 12 ml of fresh peripheral blood. With regard to this clonotype: Its specificity is unknown. This may arise from a read error, as a much more abundant clone is one base away.

The CDR3 extends over 16 amino acids. Trimming removed 3 bases from V and 9 bases from J; junction bases left unmatched: 11. Germline V CDR1 and CDR2: SGHTA, FQGNSA. TCR beta CDR3 sequences were amplified from RNA transcripts. The TCR CDR3 was amplified in a first-round RT-PCR using the HTBI primer set. TCRdb analysed the multiplex PCR reads with MiXCR anew, one entry per CDR3 protein. Of 800,000 or so distinct CDR3 sequences in the sample, 35% to 45% are singletons; the top ten hold 7% to 10%. The receptor was isolated from a young man with Graves' hyperthyroidism. V is TRBV7-2 and J is TRBJ1-6; 7 nucleotides match TRBD1. Sequenced material: blood. CDR3: CASSFKGGQGGSPLHF. CDR3 sequence (DNA): TGTGCCAGCAGCTTCAAGGGGGGGCAGGGGGGTTCACCCCTCCACTTT.